The present T cell receptor beta chain was sequenced within a study of vaccination and CD4 T cells after COVID-19. Study overall: Control cultures were given a CEFX pool, an HIV-1 Nef pool, or no peptide.

Stated treatment: 10-day PBMC culture with coronavirus spike peptide pools or control peptides (ViraFEST assay). The unexposed donor's CD4+ T cells were collected before the COVID-19 pandemic (2011-2018). As concerns this clonotype: Its specificity is unknown.

Cultured CD4+ T cell DNA was sequenced using the Oncomine TCR Beta short-read assay. TCRdb reprocessed the PCR reads with MiXCR, giving one entry per CDR3 protein. The sample yields about 5,900 distinct CDR3 sequences, nearly 35% seen once. CDR3 length: 13 residues. In germline, CDR1 is LGHNT, CDR2 FRNRAP. Trimming cost V 6 bases and J 7 bases, with 15 bases left between them. The genes are TRBV12-5 and TRBJ1-2; D gene ambiguous. This TCR was recovered from a human donor in good health. The specimen sequenced was CD4+ T cells from blood, cultured in vitro. CDR3 residues: CASGPSPLSGYTF. CDR3 nucleotides: TGTGCTAGTGGCCCCTCCCCACTATCTGGCTACACCTTC.